This T cell receptor (beta chain) was obtained from a study of molecular identifiers for immune sequencing clone quantification. Sorted inputs of roughly 17,000 to 1,000,000 cells, with 10%, 30% or 50% RNA, yielded naive CD8 libraries. Isolation of naive CD8 T cells was achieved by sorting on a CD8+CD4-CCR7+CD45RA+ phenotype. Germline V gives CDR1 SGHTA, CDR2 FQGNSA. The CDR3 is 14 residues long. The V end was cut by 6 bases, the J end by 5 bases, with 16 bases between. Points on this clonotype: Its specificity is unknown.

Findings of the study overall: In naive cells, clones above 20 RNA copies held under 1% of molecules, whereas in effector cells they held over 97%.

Libraries of bulk TCR were made by previously described methods (with listed TCR primers). TCRdb independently ran MiXCR on the PCR reads; one entry per CDR3 protein. The data hold approximately 630,000 distinct CDR3 sequences, with 25% observed a single time. This TCR was sampled from a human donor in good health. Some libraries in this study had Jurkat cell RNA spiked in. The chain joins TRBV7-2 to TRBJ2-5, with a possible D match to TRBD2 (5 bases). Sequencing was performed on naive CD8+ T cells from blood, with Jurkat cell RNA spiked in. Subset denoted: FACS-sorted CD8+CD4-CCR7+CD45RA+ naive T cells. The CDR3 protein is CASRPSGNAETQYF. The CDR3 coding sequence is TGTGCCAGCAGGCCCTCGGGGAACGCGGAGACCCAGTACTTC.